A single sample gave rise to the 19 T cell receptor beta chains below, sequenced in a study of shared clonotypes between healthy human individuals. Method: immunoSEQ multiplex PCR; TCRdb's copy keeps in-frame clones and lacks some. Seen here are approximately 1.9 million clones, around 93% observed once, and the top ten hold around 1.7%. As defined, naive CD8 cells were CD45RO-negative and positively selected for CCR7, with terminally differentiated effector memory CD45RA+ cells excluded. Sequenced input: naive CD8+ T cells from PBMCs. These receptors were obtained from a man in his late teens or twenties in good health. Some clones in this sample may be carry-over from other donors' samples.

The chain has TRBV7-6 and TRBJ2-3; no reliable D call. Looked up from germline, CDR1 is SGHVS and CDR2 is FNYEAQ. The V end lost 2 bases, the J end lost 0 bases, and 15 bases lay between the germline ends. The CDR3 extends over 17 amino acids. This chain's CDR3 is CASSLSISELSTDTQYF. The CDR3 DNA follows: TGTGCCAGCAGCTTAAGTATCAGTGAGCTTAGCACAGATACGCAGTATTTT.

J is TRBJ2-2 and V is TRBV5-1; D is unclear. The CDR3 loop spans 14 amino acids. Deletions cut 1 base from V and 4 bases from J, with 8 bases between. Germline CDR1 is SGHRS and CDR2 is YFSETQ. The CDR3 nucleotides read TGCGCCAGCAGCTTGTGGTCGGGCACCGGGGAGCTGTTTTTT. As protein: CASSLWSGTGELFF.

The genes are TRBV6-1 and TRBJ1-4, with 11 bases matching TRBD1. From germline, CDR1 is MNHNS and CDR2 SASEGT. This CDR3 is built from 15 residues. With 4 bases clipped from V and 11 bases from J, the junction kept 9 bases outside the gene matches. For the CDR3, the DNA is TGTGCCAGCAGTGGACCGGACAGGGGGCCCTGGAAACTGTTTTTT. Translating gives CASSGPDRGPWKLFF.

This sequence joins TRBV7-7 and TRBJ2-1; TRBD1 might be the D (5 bases). Germline lookup yields CDR1 SSHAT and CDR2 FNYEAQ (reference sequence). The V end was cut by 3 bases, the J end by 8 bases, with 23 bases between. This CDR3 spans 17 amino acids. This CDR3 reads CASSLIRGGFVGDEQFF. The CDR3 nucleotides read TGTGCCAGCAGCTTGATTAGGGGCGGATTCGTAGGCGATGAGCAGTTCTTC. The full variable domain, its missing parts supplied by reference TRBV7-7 and TRBJ2-1, is GAGVSQSPRYKVTKRGQDVTLRCDPISSHATLYWYQQALGQGPEFLTYFNYEAQPDKSGLPSDRFSAERPEGSISTLTIQRTEQRDSAMYRCASSLIRGGFVGDEQFFGPGTRLTVL.

This chain connects TRBV5-1 to TRBJ2-7, with a tentative D call TRBD2 (5 bases). CDR1 SGHRS and CDR2 YFSETQ come from the germline V gene. The CDR3 extends over 13 amino acids. Trimming took off 5 bases at V and 6 bases at J, with 15 bases between the two ends. In DNA form, the CDR3 reads TGCGCCAGCAGGAGGGAAGGGATTTCCGAGCAGTACTTC. Its protein product is CASRREGISEQYF.

A word on this clone: The same CDR3 can be traced to other DNA sequences in this sample. The gene calls are TRBV7-9 and TRBJ1-4; no firm D call. Germline CDR1 SEHNR, CDR2 FQNEAQ (reference sequence). V was trimmed by 1 base and J by 8 bases, leaving 5 bases between them. CDR3 size: 12 residues. The CDR3 sequence: CASSLGREKLFF. CDR3 DNA sequence: TGTGCCAGCAGCTTAGGGAGGGAAAAACTGTTTTTT.

The chain joins TRBV28 to TRBJ1-1; 7 bases fit TRBD1. V was pared by 7 bases and J by 0 bases, with 11 bases of the junction left unmatched. Germline values: CDR1 MDHEN, CDR2 SYDVKM. The CDR3 has 16 residues. The CDR3: CASTITHGQVNTEAFF. DNA of the CDR3: TGTGCCAGCACGATCACCCACGGACAGGTGAACACTGAAGCTTTCTTT. Together with reference TRBV28 and TRBJ1-1, the CDR3 gives the full variable domain: DVKVTQSSRYLVKRTGEKVFLECVQDMDHENMFWYRQDPGLGLRLIYFSYDVKMKEKGDIPEGYSVSREKKERFSLILESASTNQTSMYLCASTITHGQVNTEAFFGQGTRLTVV.

The chain carries TRBV5-6 and TRBJ2-7; D remains unclear. Trimming pared 4 bases from V and 6 bases from J, leaving 14 bases between. Germline V gene sequence: CDR1 SGHDT, CDR2 YYEEEE. The CDR3 totals 13 residues. CDR3 coding DNA: TGTGCCAGCAGCCCGAGTCTCTGGGGCGAGCAGTACTTC. Protein: CASSPSLWGEQYF.

The sample holds one count of this clone. The chain carries TRBV7-2 and TRBJ2-1; the match to TRBD2 covers 14 bases. CDR1 is SGHTA and CDR2 is FQGNSA in the germline V gene. This CDR3 is 15 amino acids long. J lost 7 bases, V lost 3 bases, and 2 bases had no gene match. CDR3 nucleotides: TGTGCCAGCAGCTTCGGACTAGCGGGAGGAAATGAGCAGTTCTTC. Its protein is CASSFGLAGGNEQFF.

On this clone: At the DNA level, this CDR3 is encoded by other sequences in the same sample as well. The chain recombines TRBV9 with TRBJ2-2, with D possibly being TRBD2 (6 bases). V lost 0 bases, J lost 2 bases, and 8 bases lay in between. Germline CDR1 reads SGDLS; CDR2 reads YYNGEE. The CDR3 is 15 residues long. The CDR3 region is CASSVGGINTGELFF. The CDR3 bases are TGTGCCAGCAGCGTAGGCGGGATAAACACCGGGGAGCTGTTTTTT.

The chain combines TRBV7-8 with TRBJ2-1, with a weak D call TRBD2 (6 bases). This CDR3 has 15 residues. V lost 5 bases, J lost 5 bases, and 16 bases lay in between. Germline loops: CDR1 SGHVS, CDR2 FQNEAQ. The CDR3 loop is CASSTTGTGNNEQFF. Written as DNA, the CDR3 is TGTGCCAGCAGCACTACCGGGACTGGTAACAATGAGCAGTTCTTC.

The chain's CDR3 is CASSITGKSTDTQYF. In nucleotides, the CDR3 is TGTGCCAGCAGTATCACGGGAAAAAGCACAGATACGCAGTATTTT. The chain employs TRBV27 and TRBJ2-3, with a weak D call TRBD2 (5 bases). CDR3 length: 15 amino acids. Germline V gene lookup returns CDR1 MNHEY and CDR2 SMNVEV (reference sequence). Trimming cost V 5 bases and J 0 bases, with 12 bases left between them.

The rearrangement uses TRBV28 and TRBJ2-4; TRBD2 agrees at 13 bases. CDR1 MDHEN and CDR2 SYDVKM come from the germline V gene. V gave up 5 bases and J gave up 7 bases; unmatched junction bases: 8. The CDR3 covers 16 residues. CDR3 nucleotide sequence: TGTGCCAGCAGTGCCCTACAGACTAGCGGGAGGAACATTCAGTACTTC. Protein sequence: CASSALQTSGRNIQYF.

The genes are TRBV28 and TRBJ2-3; D is possibly TRBD2 (6 bases). V dropped 1 base and J dropped 2 bases, with 16 bases sitting between them. This CDR3 has 17 residues. Germline V lookup: CDR1 MDHEN, CDR2 SYDVKM. The CDR3 nucleotides read TGTGCCAGCAGTTTATTGCCTAGCGAAGACTTCACAGATACGCAGTATTTT. Translation: CASSLLPSEDFTDTQYF.

On this clone: A read error may produce the germline difference seen at one junction end. This chain uses TRBV2 with TRBJ2-1; a weak D match, TRBD1 (5 bases). The V gene's germline CDR1 is SNHLY and CDR2 FYNNEI. The CDR3 covers 16 residues. CDR3 coding DNA: TGTGCCAGCAGTGAAGCGCTCCCAGGGCCCTATAATGAGCAGTTCTTC. This sequence encodes CASSEALPGPYNEQFF.

This chain links TRBV13 with TRBJ1-4; D may be TRBD1 (6 bases). Trimming shortened V by 0 bases and J by 8 bases, and 13 bases separated the two germline ends. The V gene's germline CDR1 is PRHDT and CDR2 FYEKMQ (reference sequence). The CDR3 runs 15 residues. CDR3 region: CASSLGRQVDEKLFF. The CDR3 bases are TGTGCCAGCAGCTTAGGCCGACAGGTGGACGAAAAACTGTTTTTT.

Details on this clone: This sample includes further DNA sequences coding for the same CDR3. The V call is TRBV28, the J call TRBJ2-7; D possibly corresponds to TRBD2 (6 bases). This CDR3 contains 14 residues. V lost 2 bases to trimming and J lost 1 base, with 9 bases between them. In germline, CDR1 is MDHEN, CDR2 SYDVKM. CDR3 region: CASSLVGGSYEQYF. The CDR3 bases are TGTGCCAGCAGTTTAGTCGGGGGTTCCTACGAGCAGTACTTC. Together with reference TRBV28 and TRBJ2-7, the CDR3 gives the full variable domain: DVKVTQSSRYLVKRTGEKVFLECVQDMDHENMFWYRQDPGLGLRLIYFSYDVKMKEKGDIPEGYSVSREKKERFSLILESASTNQTSMYLCASSLVGGSYEQYFGPGTRLTVT.

V gene TRBV29-1 combines with J gene TRBJ1-6; 8 nucleotides agree with TRBD1. With 3 bases clipped from V and 10 bases from J, the junction kept 8 bases outside the gene matches. CDR1 is SQVTM, CDR2 ANQGSEA, per germline. This CDR3 contains 14 residues. CDR3 sequence reads: CSVDEGQAGSPLHF. The CDR3 DNA reads as TGCAGCGTTGATGAGGGACAGGCGGGCTCACCCCTCCACTTT.

The chain couples TRBV9 to TRBJ2-7; TRBD1 agrees at 9 bases. The ends lost 4 bases at V and 2 bases at J; junction bases unmatched: 13. The CDR3 extends over 17 amino acids. CDR1 SGDLS and CDR2 YYNGEE come from the germline V gene. CDR3: CASSLGTGNPSAYEQYF. The CDR3 DNA reads TGTGCCAGCAGCCTCGGGACAGGGAACCCCTCGGCCTACGAGCAGTACTTC.